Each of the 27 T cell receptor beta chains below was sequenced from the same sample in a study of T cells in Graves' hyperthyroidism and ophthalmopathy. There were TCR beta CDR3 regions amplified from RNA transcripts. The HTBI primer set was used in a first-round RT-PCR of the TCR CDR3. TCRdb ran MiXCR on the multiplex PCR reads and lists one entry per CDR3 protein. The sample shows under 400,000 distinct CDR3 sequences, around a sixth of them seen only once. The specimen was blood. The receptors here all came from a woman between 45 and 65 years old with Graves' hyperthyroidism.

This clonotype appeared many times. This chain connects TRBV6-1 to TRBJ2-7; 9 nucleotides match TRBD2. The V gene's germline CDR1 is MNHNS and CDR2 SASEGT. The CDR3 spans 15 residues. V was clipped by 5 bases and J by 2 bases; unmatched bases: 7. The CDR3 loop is CASSYGAGGTYEQYF. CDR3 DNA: TGTGCCAGCAGTTATGGAGCGGGAGGAACCTACGAGCAGTACTTC.

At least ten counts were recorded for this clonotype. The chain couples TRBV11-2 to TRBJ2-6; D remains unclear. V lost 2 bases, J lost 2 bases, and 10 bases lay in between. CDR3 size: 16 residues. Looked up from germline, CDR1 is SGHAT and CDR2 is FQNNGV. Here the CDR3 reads CASSLRRAAGANVLTF. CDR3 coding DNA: TGTGCCAGCAGCTTACGCCGGGCAGCTGGGGCCAACGTCCTGACTTTC.

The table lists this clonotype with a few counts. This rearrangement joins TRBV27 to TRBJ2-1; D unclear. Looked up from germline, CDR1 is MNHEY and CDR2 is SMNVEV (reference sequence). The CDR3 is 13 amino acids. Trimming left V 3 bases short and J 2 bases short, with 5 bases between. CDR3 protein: CASSLATYNEQFF. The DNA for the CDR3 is TGTGCCAGCAGTTTGGCAACCTACAATGAGCAGTTCTTC.

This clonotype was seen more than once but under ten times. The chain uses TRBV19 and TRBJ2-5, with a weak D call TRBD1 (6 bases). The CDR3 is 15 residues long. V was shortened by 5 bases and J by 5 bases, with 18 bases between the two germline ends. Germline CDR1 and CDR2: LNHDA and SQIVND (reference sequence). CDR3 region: CASSAPRGGGETQYF. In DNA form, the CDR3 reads TGTGCCAGTAGTGCCCCCAGGGGTGGGGGCGAGACCCAGTACTTC. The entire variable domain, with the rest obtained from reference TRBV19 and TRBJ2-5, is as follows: DGGITQSPKYLFRKEGQNVTLSCEQNLNHDAMYWYRQDPGQGLRLIYYSQIVNDFQKGDIAEGYSVSREKKESFPLTVTSAQKNPTAFYLCASSAPRGGGETQYFGPGTRLLVL.

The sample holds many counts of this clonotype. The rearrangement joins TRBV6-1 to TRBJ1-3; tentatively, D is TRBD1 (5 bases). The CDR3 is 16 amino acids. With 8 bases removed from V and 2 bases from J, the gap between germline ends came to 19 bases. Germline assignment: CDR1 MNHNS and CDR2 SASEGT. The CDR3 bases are TGTGCCAGCGGGTACGGGGGTTGGATCACTGGAAACACCATATATTTT. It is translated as CASGYGGWITGNTIYF.

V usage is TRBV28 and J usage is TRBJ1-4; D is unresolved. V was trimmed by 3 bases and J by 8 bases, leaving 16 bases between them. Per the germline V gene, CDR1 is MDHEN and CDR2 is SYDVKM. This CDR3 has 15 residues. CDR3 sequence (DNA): TGTGCCAGCAGTTTGGGAAGAGGACTGGAGGAAAAACTGTTTTTT. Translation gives CASSLGRGLEEKLFF.

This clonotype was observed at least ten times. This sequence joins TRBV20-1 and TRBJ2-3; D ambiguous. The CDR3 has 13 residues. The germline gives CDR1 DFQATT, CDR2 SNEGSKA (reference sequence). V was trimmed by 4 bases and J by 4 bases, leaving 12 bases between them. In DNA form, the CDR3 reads TGCAGTGCTATGAAGGGATCAGCAGATACGCAGTATTTT. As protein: CSAMKGSADTQYF.

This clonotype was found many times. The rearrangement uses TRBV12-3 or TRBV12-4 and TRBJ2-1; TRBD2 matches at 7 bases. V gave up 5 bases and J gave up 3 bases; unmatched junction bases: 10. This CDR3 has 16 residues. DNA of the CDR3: TGTGCCAGCAGTCCCCAGGCGGGAGCGCGCTACAATGAGCAGTTCTTC. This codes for CASSPQAGARYNEQFF.

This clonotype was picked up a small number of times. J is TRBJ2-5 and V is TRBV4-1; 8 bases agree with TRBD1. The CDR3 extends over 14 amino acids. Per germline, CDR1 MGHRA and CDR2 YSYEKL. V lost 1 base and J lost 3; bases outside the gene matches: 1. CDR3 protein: CASSQGTGKETQYF. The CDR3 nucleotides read TGCGCCAGCAGCCAAGGGACAGGGAAAGAGACCCAGTACTTC.

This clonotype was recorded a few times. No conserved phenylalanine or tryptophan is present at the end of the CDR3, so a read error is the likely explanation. The CDR3 DNA reads as TGTGCCTGGAGTCGGACAGCTGAAGCTTTCCTT. Protein sequence: CAWSRTAEAFL. This rearrangement joins TRBV30 to TRBJ1-1; D perhaps matches TRBD1 (6 bases). CDR3 length equals 11 residues. Germline CDR1 is GTSNPN and CDR2 is SVGIG (reference sequence). Trimming removed 2 bases from V and 6 bases from J, with 7 bases in between.

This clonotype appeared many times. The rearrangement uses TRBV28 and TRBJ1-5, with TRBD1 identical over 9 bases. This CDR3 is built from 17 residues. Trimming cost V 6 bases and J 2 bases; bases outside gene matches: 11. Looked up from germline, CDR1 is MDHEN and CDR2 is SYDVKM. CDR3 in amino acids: CASRATGQGGGNQPQHF. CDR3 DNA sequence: TGTGCCAGCAGGGCGACGGGACAGGGAGGAGGCAATCAGCCCCAGCATTTT.

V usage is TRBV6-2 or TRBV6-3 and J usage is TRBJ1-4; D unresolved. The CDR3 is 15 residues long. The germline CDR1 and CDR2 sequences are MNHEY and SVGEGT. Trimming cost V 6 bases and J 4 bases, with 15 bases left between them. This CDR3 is CASSPDLGFNEKLFF. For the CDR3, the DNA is TGTGCCAGCAGCCCAGACCTGGGTTTTAATGAAAAACTGTTTTTT.

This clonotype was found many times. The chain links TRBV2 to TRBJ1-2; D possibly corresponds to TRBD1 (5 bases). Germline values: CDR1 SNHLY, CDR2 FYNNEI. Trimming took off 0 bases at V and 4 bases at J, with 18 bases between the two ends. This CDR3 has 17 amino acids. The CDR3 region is CASSEALGGNEGYGYTF. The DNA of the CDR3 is TGTGCCAGCAGTGAAGCGCTGGGGGGGAACGAAGGCTATGGCTACACCTTC. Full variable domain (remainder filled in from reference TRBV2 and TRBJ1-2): EPEVTQTPSHQVTQMGQEVILRCVPISNHLYFYWYRQILGQKVEFLVSFYNNEISEKSEIFDDQFSVERPDGSNFTLKIRSTKLEDSAMYFCASSEALGGNEGYGYTFGSGTRLTVV.

The CDR3 protein is CASSQAGTTYNEQFF. CDR3 DNA sequence: TGTGCCAGCAGCCAGGCCGGGACTACTTACAATGAGCAGTTCTTC. The chain joins TRBV3-1 to TRBJ2-1; 7 bases map to TRBD2. This CDR3 has 15 amino acids. V trimming: 3 bases; J trimming: 4 bases; junction bases outside the gene matches: 6. Germline CDR1 is LGHDT and CDR2 is YNNKEL (reference sequence).

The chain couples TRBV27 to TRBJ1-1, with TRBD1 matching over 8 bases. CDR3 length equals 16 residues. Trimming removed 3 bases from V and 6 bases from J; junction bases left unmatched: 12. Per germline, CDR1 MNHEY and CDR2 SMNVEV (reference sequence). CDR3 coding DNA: TGTGCCAGCAGTTTCGTTCGTCCAGGGGGCTCCCCTGAAGCTTTCTTT. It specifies CASSFVRPGGSPEAFF.

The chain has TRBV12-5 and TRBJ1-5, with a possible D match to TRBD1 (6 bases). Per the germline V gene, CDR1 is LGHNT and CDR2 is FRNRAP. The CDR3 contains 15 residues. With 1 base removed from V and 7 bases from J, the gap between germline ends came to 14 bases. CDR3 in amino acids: CASGLASGAGQPQHF. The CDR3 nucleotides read TGTGCTAGTGGTTTGGCCTCAGGGGCTGGCCAGCCCCAGCATTTT.

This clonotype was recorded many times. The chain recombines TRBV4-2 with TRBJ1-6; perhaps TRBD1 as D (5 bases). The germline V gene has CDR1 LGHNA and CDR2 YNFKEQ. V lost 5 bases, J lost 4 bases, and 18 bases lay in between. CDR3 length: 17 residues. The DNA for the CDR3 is TGTGCCAGCAGCGACAGCGGGACCCTGATGTATAATTCACCCCTCCACTTT. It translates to CASSDSGTLMYNSPLHF.

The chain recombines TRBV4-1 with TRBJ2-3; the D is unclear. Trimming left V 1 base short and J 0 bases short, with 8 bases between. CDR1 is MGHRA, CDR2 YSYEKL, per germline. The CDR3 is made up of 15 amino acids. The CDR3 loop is CASSQAPSSTDTQYF. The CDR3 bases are TGCGCCAGCAGCCAAGCTCCTTCTAGCACAGATACGCAGTATTTT.

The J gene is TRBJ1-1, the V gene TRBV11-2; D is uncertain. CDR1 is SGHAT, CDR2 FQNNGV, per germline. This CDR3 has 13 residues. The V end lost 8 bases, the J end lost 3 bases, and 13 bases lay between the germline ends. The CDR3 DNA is TGTGCCAGCGGGAAGTATAGGGACACTGAAGCTTTCTTT. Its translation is CASGKYRDTEAFF.

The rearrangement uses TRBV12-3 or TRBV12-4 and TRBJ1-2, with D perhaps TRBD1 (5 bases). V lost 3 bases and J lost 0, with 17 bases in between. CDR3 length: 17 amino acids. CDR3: CASSFEFGGSSNYGYTF. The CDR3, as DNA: TGTGCCAGCAGTTTCGAGTTTGGGGGGTCCTCTAACTATGGCTACACCTTC.

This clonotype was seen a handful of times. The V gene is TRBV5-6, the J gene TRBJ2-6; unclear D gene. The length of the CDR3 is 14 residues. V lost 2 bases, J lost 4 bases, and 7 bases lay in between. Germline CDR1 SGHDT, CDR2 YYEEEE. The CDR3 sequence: CASSFGQGANVLTF. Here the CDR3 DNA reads TGTGCCAGCAGCTTTGGGCAGGGGGCCAACGTCCTGACTTTC.

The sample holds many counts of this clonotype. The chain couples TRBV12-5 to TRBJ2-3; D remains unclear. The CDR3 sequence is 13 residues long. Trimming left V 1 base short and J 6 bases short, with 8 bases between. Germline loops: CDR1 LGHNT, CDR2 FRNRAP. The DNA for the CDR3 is TGTGCTAGTGGTTTGGCCTCTCGGGATACGCAGTATTTT. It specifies CASGLASRDTQYF.

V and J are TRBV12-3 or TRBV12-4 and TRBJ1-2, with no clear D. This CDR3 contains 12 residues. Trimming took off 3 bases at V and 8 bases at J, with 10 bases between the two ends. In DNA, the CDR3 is TGTGCCAGCAGTTTTGACCTCAAGGGCTACACCTTC. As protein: CASSFDLKGYTF.

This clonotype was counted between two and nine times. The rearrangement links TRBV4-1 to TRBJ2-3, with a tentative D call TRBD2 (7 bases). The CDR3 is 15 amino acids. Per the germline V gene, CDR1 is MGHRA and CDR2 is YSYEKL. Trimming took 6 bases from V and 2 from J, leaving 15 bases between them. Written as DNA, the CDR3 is TGCGCCAGCAGAACCTCCGGGGGGCTCACAGATACGCAGTATTTT. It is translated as CASRTSGGLTDTQYF.

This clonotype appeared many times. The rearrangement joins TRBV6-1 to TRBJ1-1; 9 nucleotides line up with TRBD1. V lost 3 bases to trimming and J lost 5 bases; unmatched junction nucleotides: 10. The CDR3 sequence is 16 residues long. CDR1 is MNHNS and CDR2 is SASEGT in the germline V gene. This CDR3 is CASSEILQGAVTEAFF. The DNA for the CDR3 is TGTGCCAGCAGTGAGATACTACAGGGGGCGGTGACTGAAGCTTTCTTT.

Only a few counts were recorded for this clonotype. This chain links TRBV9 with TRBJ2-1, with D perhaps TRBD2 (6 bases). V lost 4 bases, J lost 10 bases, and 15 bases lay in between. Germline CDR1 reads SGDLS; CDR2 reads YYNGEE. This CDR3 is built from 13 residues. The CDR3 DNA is TGTGCCAGCAGCCCACAGGACTACCACGAGCAGTTCTTC. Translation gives CASSPQDYHEQFF.

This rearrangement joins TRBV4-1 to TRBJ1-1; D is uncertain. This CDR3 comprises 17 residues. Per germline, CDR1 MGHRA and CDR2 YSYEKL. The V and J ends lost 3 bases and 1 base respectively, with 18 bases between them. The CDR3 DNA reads TGCGCCAGCAGCCATCATATTCCGGGGTCAAAGAACACTGAAGCTTTCTTT. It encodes CASSHHIPGSKNTEAFF.